In its sample, the clone carrying this T cell receptor beta chain was seen many times. Its antigen is still unknown. One entry per CDR3 protein, called by TCRdb with MiXCR from the 5' RACE reads. Here the sample spans around 180,000 distinct CDR3 sequences, approximately 6.2% being singletons. Germline V CDR1 and CDR2: SEHNR, FQNEAQ (reference sequence). The CDR3 totals 16 residues. With 2 bases removed from V and 6 bases from J, the gap between germline ends came to 16 bases. This specimen belongs to a study of T cells after yellow fever vaccination. Study-level points and caveats: Researchers report a weaker secondary response that nonetheless peaked faster, day 5 versus 15. Most primary-vaccination clones recurred post-booster (around 95% CD4, 88% CD8).

The V gene is TRBV7-9, the J gene TRBJ2-2; TRBD2 is a possible D gene (5 bases). Sample: CD4+ T cells sorted from PBMCs, taken on the day of the first yellow fever vaccination. The receptor's source is a man younger than 35 who received the YFV17D yellow fever vaccine. The CDR3 DNA follows: TGTGCCAGCAGCTTATTTGGCCTAAGAGGGTCCGGGGAGCTGTTTTTT. Protein sequence: CASSLFGLRGSGELFF.